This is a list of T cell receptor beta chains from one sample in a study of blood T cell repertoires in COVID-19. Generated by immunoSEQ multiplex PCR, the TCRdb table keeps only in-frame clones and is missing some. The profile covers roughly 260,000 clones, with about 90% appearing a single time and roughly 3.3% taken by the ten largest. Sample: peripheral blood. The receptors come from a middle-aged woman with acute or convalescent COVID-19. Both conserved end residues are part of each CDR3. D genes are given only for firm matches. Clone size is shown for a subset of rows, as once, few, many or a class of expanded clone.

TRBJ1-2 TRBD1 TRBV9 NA CASSRETGGSGYTF TGTGCCAGCAGCAGGGAGACAGGGGGCTCAGGCTACACCTTC
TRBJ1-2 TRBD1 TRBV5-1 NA CASSLEGGRLGGYTF TGCGCCAGCAGCTTGGAAGGGGGCAGGCTAGGTGGCTACACCTTC
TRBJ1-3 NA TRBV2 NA CASTMRGMNTIYF TGTGCCAGCACTATGAGGGGGATGAACACCATATATTTT
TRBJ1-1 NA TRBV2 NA CASSEAESGTEAFF TGTGCCAGCAGTGAAGCGGAAAGCGGGACTGAAGCTTTCTTT
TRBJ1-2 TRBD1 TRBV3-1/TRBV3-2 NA CASSQDRFGTGGFGYGYTF TGTGCCAGCAGCCAAGATCGGTTCGGGACAGGAGGGTTCGGCTATGGCTACACCTTC
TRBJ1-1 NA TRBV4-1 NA CASSQIGGGNTEAFF TGCGCCAGCAGCCAGATTGGGGGGGGGAACACTGAAGCTTTCTTT
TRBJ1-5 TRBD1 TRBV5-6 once CASSLSAGQGYNQPQHF TGTGCCAGCAGCTTGTCCGCGGGACAGGGCTACAATCAGCCCCAGCATTTT
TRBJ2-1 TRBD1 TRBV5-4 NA CASSYEPGQGGNEQFF TGTGCCAGCAGCTATGAACCGGGACAGGGGGGGAATGAGCAGTTCTTC
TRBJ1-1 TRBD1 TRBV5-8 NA CASSLGQGIILVGNTEAFF TGTGCCAGCAGCTTGGGACAGGGGATCATCCTTGTCGGGAACACTGAAGCTTTCTTT
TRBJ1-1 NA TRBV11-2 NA CASGAGGSEAFF TGTGCCAGCGGGGCGGGGGGAAGTGAAGCTTTCTTT
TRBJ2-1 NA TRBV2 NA CASSGTSLSYNEQFF TGTGCCAGCAGTGGCACTAGCCTCTCCTACAATGAGCAGTTCTTC
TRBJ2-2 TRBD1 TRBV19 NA CASSILGTANTGELFF TGTGCCAGTAGTATTCTCGGGACAGCGAACACCGGGGAGCTGTTTTTT
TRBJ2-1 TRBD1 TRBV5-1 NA CASSLVGTGGNEQFF TGCGCCAGCAGCTTGGTGGGGACAGGAGGGAATGAGCAGTTCTTC
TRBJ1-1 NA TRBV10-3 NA CAISESGGTEAFF TGTGCCATCAGTGAGTCAGGGGGCACTGAAGCTTTCTTT
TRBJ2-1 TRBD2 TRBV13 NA CASSLDGAGAFSYNEQFF TGTGCCAGCAGCTTAGATGGAGCGGGGGCCTTTTCCTACAATGAGCAGTTCTTC
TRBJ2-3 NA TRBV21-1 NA CASSNHRGKRTDTQYF TGTGCCAGCAGCAACCACAGGGGAAAGAGGACAGATACGCAGTATTTT
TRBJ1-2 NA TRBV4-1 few CASSQTGFNYGYTF TGCGCCAGCAGCCAGACAGGTTTTAACTATGGCTACACCTTC
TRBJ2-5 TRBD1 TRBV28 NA CAGSTGGEETQYF TGTGCCGGATCCACAGGGGGCGAGGAGACCCAGTACTTC
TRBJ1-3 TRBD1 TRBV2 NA CASGRGQGNTIYF TGTGCCAGCGGAAGGGGACAGGGAAACACCATATATTTT
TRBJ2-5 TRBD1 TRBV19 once CASSIGTGQETQYF TGTGCCAGTAGTATAGGGACAGGGCAAGAGACCCAGTACTTC
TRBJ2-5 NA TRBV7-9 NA CASSLALQETQYF TGTGCCAGCAGCTTAGCTTTACAAGAGACCCAGTACTTC
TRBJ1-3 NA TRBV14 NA CASSQFGGFSGNTIYF TGTGCCAGCAGCCAATTCGGGGGATTCTCTGGAAACACCATATATTTT
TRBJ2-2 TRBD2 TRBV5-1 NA CASSLYPAGGGNTGELFF TGCGCCAGCAGCTTGTACCCAGCGGGGGGCGGGAACACCGGGGAGCTGTTTTTT
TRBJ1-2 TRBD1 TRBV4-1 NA CASSQPAKQGASRYGYTF TGCGCCAGCAGCCAACCGGCGAAACAGGGGGCGAGTCGATATGGCTACACCTTC
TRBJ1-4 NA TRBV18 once CASSSQGRREKLFF TGTGCCAGCTCATCCCAGGGTAGACGTGAAAAACTGTTTTTT
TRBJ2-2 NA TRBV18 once CASSLGLRGMNTGELFF TGTGCCAGCTCTCTTGGGCTTCGGGGTATGAACACCGGGGAGCTGTTTTTT
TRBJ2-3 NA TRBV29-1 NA CSVETEVTDTQYF TGCAGCGTTGAGACAGAAGTTACAGATACGCAGTATTTT
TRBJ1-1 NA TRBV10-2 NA CASSGTLNTEAFF TGCGCCAGCAGCGGGACACTGAACACTGAAGCTTTCTTT
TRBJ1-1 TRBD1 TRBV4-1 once CASSQVQGAYTEAFF TGCGCCAGCAGCCAAGTCCAGGGGGCATACACTGAAGCTTTCTTT
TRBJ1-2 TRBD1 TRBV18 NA CASSPDRGGYGYTF TGTGCCAGCTCCCCGGACAGGGGTGGCTATGGCTACACCTTC
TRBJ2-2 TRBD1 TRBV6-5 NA CASSYSDRGYTGELFF TGTGCCAGCAGTTACTCGGACAGGGGTTACACCGGGGAGCTGTTTTTT
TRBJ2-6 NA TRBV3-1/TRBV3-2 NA CASSNAALLTGANVLTF TGTGCCAGCAGCAACGCGGCTCTTCTGACCGGGGCCAACGTCCTGACTTTC
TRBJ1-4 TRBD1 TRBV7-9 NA CASTQSGGGPNEKLFF TGTGCCAGCACCCAGTCGGGAGGGGGCCCTAATGAAAAACTGTTTTTT
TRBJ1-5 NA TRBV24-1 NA CATSDRPHQPQHF TGTGCCACCAGTGACAGGCCCCATCAGCCCCAGCATTTT
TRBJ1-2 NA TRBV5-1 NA CASSLLGEANYGYTF TGCGCCAGCAGCTTGTTAGGGGAAGCTAACTATGGCTACACCTTC
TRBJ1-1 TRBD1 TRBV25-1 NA CASTRAGDSAEAFF TGTGCCAGCACCCGAGCTGGGGACAGTGCCGAAGCTTTCTTT
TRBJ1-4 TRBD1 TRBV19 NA CASSERDRRGEKLFF TGTGCCAGTAGTGAGAGGGACAGAAGAGGTGAAAAACTGTTTTTT
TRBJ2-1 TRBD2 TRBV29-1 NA CSVATAGSLYNEQFF TGCAGCGTCGCGACAGCGGGGTCCCTTTACAATGAGCAGTTCTTC
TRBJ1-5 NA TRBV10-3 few CATAQGNQPQHF TGTGCCACGGCCCAGGGCAATCAGCCCCAGCATTTT
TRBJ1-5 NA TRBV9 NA CASSVGGGRNQPQHF TGTGCCAGCAGCGTAGGAGGGGGACGCAATCAGCCCCAGCATTTT
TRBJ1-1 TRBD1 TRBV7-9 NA CASSTDRGFPEAFF TGTGCCAGCAGTACCGACAGGGGGTTCCCTGAAGCTTTCTTT